This T cell receptor (beta chain) was sequenced in a study of CD8 T cells in Susac syndrome. This clonotype was seen a handful of times. The authors reverse transcribed roughly 0.5 to 1 ug RNA with random hexamers. TCRdb re-called the immunoSEQ multiplex PCR reads with MiXCR, one entry per CDR3 protein. The table includes a few hundred thousand distinct CDR3 sequences, roughly 90% detected once. Germline V gene lookup returns CDR1 SGHDT and CDR2 YYEEEE. The V and J ends lost 5 bases and 7 bases respectively, with 10 bases between them. This CDR3 region has 12 residues. The rearrangement joins TRBV5-6 to TRBJ1-5; D uncertain. Sample: CD8+ T cells from PBMCs. This clonotype was sampled from a human donor with multiple sclerosis. The CDR3 bases are TGTGCCAGCAGTTTAGGTTCGCAGCCCCAGCATTTT. The encoded protein is CASSLGSQPQHF.